The clone carrying this TCR beta chain occurred once. This entry belongs to a study of shared clonotypes between healthy human individuals. Study summary: The cohort comprised a couple of women and a few men. Their ages spanned 18 to 49 years.

From CD4+ cells came CD45RA+ naive and CD45RA-negative memory subsets. Measured with immunoSEQ multiplex PCR; TCRdb has only the in-frame clones, and not every one. The data contain roughly 2 million clones, 85% to 95% of them singletons. The clonotype originates from a man aged 18 to 30 in good health. The sample consisted of naive CD4+ T cells sorted from blood. Subset here: CD45RA+ positively selected.

CDR3 DNA sequence: TGTGCCAGCAGGACTAGCGGGAGTAGCACCGGGGAGCTGTTTTTT. This gives the protein CASRTSGSSTGELFF. V gene TRBV2 combines with J gene TRBJ2-2; 12 bases align to TRBD2. The CDR3 contains 15 residues. Per germline, CDR1 SNHLY and CDR2 FYNNEI. V trimming: 6 bases; J trimming: 4 bases; junction bases outside the gene matches: 3. The variable domain in full, with the rest retrieved from reference TRBV2 and TRBJ2-2, is EPEVTQTPSHQVTQMGQEVILRCVPISNHLYFYWYRQILGQKVEFLVSFYNNEISEKSEIFDDQFSVERPDGSNFTLKIRSTKLEDSAMYFCASRTSGSSTGELFFGEGSRLTVL.